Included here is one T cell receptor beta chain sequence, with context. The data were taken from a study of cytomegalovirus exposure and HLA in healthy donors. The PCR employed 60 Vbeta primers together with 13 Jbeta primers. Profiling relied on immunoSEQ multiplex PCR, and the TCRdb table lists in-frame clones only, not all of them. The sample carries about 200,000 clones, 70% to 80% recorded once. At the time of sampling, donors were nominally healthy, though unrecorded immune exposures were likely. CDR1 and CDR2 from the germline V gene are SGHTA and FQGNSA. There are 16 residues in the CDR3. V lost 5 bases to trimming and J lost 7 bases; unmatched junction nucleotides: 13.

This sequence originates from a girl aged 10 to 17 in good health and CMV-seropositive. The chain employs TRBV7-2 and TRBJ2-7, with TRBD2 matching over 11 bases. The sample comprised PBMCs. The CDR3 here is CASSVELAGGPREQYF. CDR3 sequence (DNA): TGTGCCAGCAGCGTAGAATTAGCGGGGGGGCCACGAGAGCAGTACTTC.